This TCR beta chain was sequenced during a study of shared clonotypes between healthy human individuals. Overall study: The donor group consisted of two women and a few men, aged 18 to 49.

CDR1 and CDR2 from the germline V gene are SNHLY and FYNNEI. Trimming cost V 8 bases and J 0 bases; bases outside gene matches: 4. CDR3 length equals 15 residues. PCR replicates from unsorted PBMC used roughly 300 ng DNA, and this amount was tens of thousands of T cell genomes. The protocol was immunoSEQ multiplex PCR, while the TCRdb copy is restricted to in-frame clones and leaves out a portion. The data hold 490,000 or so clones, with about three quarters observed a single time. The sequenced material came from PBMCs. The chain employs TRBV2 and TRBJ2-5; TRBD2 matches at 12 bases. The TCR was taken from a woman aged 40 to 50 in good health. Some clones in this sample may be carry-over from other donors' samples. The DNA of the CDR3 is TGTGCCAGCGGGGGGACTAGCGGGTACCAAGAGACCCAGTACTTC. It specifies CASGGTSGYQETQYF.